This T cell receptor beta chain was captured by sequencing in a study of blood T cells in healthy people across ages. V was shortened by 1 base and J by 4 bases, with 9 bases between the two germline ends. The CDR3 is made up of 14 amino acids. Germline V CDR1 and CDR2: SGHTA, FQGNSA. The second PCR ran roughly 6 to 11 cycles with a sample-barcoded 5' primer and J-beta primers. TCRdb redid the calling of the 5' RACE reads with MiXCR, one entry per CDR3 protein. The top ten hold 30% of the sample, which has approximately 670,000 distinct CDR3 sequences, over 40% seen once. The chain carries TRBV7-2 and TRBJ2-3; a weak D match, TRBD2 (6 bases). The sequence came from a man older than 75 in good health. Sequencing input: blood. As DNA, the CDR3 is TGTGCCAGCAGCTTAGACGGCGGGGCAGATACGCAGTATTTT. Residues: CASSLDGGADTQYF.